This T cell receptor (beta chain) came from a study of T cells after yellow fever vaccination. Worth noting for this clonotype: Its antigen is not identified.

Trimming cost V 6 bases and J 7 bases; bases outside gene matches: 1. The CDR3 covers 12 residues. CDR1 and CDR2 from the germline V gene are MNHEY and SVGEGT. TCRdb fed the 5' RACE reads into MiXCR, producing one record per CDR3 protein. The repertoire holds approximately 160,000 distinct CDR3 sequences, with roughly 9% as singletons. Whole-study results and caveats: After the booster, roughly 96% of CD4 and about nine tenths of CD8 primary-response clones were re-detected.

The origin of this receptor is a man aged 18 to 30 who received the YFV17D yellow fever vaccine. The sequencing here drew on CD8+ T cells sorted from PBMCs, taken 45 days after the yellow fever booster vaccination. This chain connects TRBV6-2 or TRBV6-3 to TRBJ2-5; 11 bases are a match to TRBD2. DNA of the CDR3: TGTGCCAGCAGCCTAGCGGGGGGGACCCAGTACTTC. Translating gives CASSLAGGTQYF.